These 14 T cell receptor beta chains originate from one sample sequenced in a study of CD8+ T cells in alopecia areata (dated by TCRdb to 2017 to 2018). The method was the immunoSEQ multiplex PCR assay. For TCR sequencing, RNA was extracted from every sample and reverse transcribed into cDNA to serve as template. Entries here come from immuneACCESS through TCRdb and include only in-frame sequences with V and J called. Some clones fail to appear in such tables; in the studies checked, an unresolved V gene covers under half of the shortfall, and the cause of the remainder is unknown. In all, the sample holds 200,000 or so clones, and approximately 60% of those were seen once. Of the sample, approximately 4.9% falls within the top ten clones. Material: CD8+ T cells sorted from blood. Receptors originate from a human donor in good health.

The chain employs TRBV27 and TRBJ1-6; possible D gene TRBD1, 5 bases. V was cut by 4 bases and J by 10 bases, with 14 bases left in between. CDR1 and CDR2 (germline): MNHEY, SMNVEV (reference sequence). This CDR3 spans 14 amino acids. The CDR3 DNA reads TGTGCCAGCAGTTGGGGAGTGGGGCGGTCACCCCTCCACTTT. It translates to CASSWGVGRSPLHF.

This clone turned up a few times. The chain employs TRBV5-4 and TRBJ2-5; possibly TRBD2 for D (6 bases). The CDR3 is 12 residues long. Germline CDR1 SGHNT, CDR2 YYREEE (reference sequence). V lost 2 bases and J lost 4, with 6 bases in between. The DNA of the CDR3 is TGTGCCAGCAGCTTCGGGGGAGAGACCCAGTACTTC. This gives the protein CASSFGGETQYF.

The chain joins TRBV5-1 to TRBJ2-4; TRBD2 might be the D (5 bases). Germline CDR1 and CDR2: SGHRS and YFSETQ. This CDR3 region has 15 residues. Trimming removed 7 bases from V and 5 bases from J, with 19 bases in between. The CDR3 nucleotides read TGCGCCAGCGACTTCCCGGGGAGAACTCAAAACATTCAGTACTTC. It yields the protein CASDFPGRTQNIQYF.

The gene calls are TRBV6-6 and TRBJ2-5; tentative D call: TRBD1 (8 bases). Germline lookup yields CDR1 MNHNY and CDR2 SVGAGI (reference sequence). This CDR3 is built from 14 residues. V was trimmed by 6 bases and J by 5 bases, leaving 16 bases between them. The CDR3 nucleotides read TGTGCCAGCAGACCTGACAGGGGAGGGGAGACCCAGTACTTC. Translating it yields CASRPDRGGETQYF.

Only a few counts were recorded for this clone. Other nucleotide sequences from this sample produce the same CDR3. This sequence joins TRBV29-1 and TRBJ1-1, with no clear D. CDR3 length: 10 amino acids. Germline V CDR1 and CDR2: SQVTM, ANQGSEA. Trimming took off 4 bases at V and 6 bases at J, with 6 bases between the two ends. CDR3 sequence: CSVVGSEAFF. The CDR3 coding sequence is TGCAGCGTTGTAGGGTCTGAAGCTTTCTTT. Full variable domain (remainder filled in from reference TRBV29-1 and TRBJ1-1): SAVISQKPSRDICQRGTSLTIQCQVDSQVTMMFWYRQQPGQSLTLIATANQGSEATYESGFVIDKFPISRPNLTFSTLTVSNMSPEDSSIYLCSVVGSEAFFGQGTRLTVV.

V gene TRBV29-1 combines with J gene TRBJ2-7; D is ambiguous. The CDR3 totals 12 residues. From germline, CDR1 is SQVTM and CDR2 ANQGSEA. V gave up 5 bases and J gave up 1 base, with 9 bases separating them. CDR3: CSVRDGSYEQYF. DNA for the CDR3: TGCAGCGTTCGAGACGGATCCTACGAGCAGTACTTC.

This sequence joins TRBV29-1 and TRBJ1-2; D not resolved. The V and J ends lost 3 bases and 7 bases respectively, with 15 bases between them. The CDR3 is 13 amino acids. The V gene's germline CDR1 is SQVTM and CDR2 ANQGSEA. In nucleotides, the CDR3 is TGCAGCGTTGAGGACTCGAACGAAGGTGGCTACACCTTC. Amino acid sequence: CSVEDSNEGGYTF.

The chain is built from TRBV2 and TRBJ2-4; D is ambiguous. Germline V gene lookup returns CDR1 SNHLY and CDR2 FYNNEI. The ends were cut back, 6 bases at V and 7 bases at J, with 4 bases in the middle. CDR3 length: 10 residues. The CDR3 reads CASSTNIQYF. CDR3 sequence (DNA): TGTGCCAGCAGCACCAACATTCAGTACTTC.

This chain joins TRBV13 and TRBJ2-3; D remains ambiguous. The length of the CDR3 is 16 residues. Trimming removed 5 bases from V and 0 bases from J, with 15 bases in between. Germline V gives CDR1 PRHDT, CDR2 FYEKMQ (reference sequence). This CDR3 is CASSRRVAPSTDTQYF. Here the CDR3 DNA reads TGTGCCAGCAGCCGCCGGGTGGCACCTAGCACAGATACGCAGTATTTT. Supplemented by reference TRBV13 and TRBJ2-3, the full variable domain reads AAGVIQSPRHLIKEKRETATLKCYPIPRHDTVYWYQQGPGQDPQFLISFYEKMQSDKGSIPDRFSAQQFSDYHSELNMSSLELGDSALYFCASSRRVAPSTDTQYFGPGTRLTVL.

This clone was observed a few times. This chain connects TRBV14 to TRBJ2-2; D remains ambiguous. Germline V lookup: CDR1 SGHDN, CDR2 FVKESK. This CDR3 contains 15 residues. Trimming stripped 3 bases from V and 2 bases from J, with 10 bases between. CDR3 DNA sequence: TGTGCCAGCAGCCATGCACCTACAAACACCGGGGAGCTGTTTTTT. It is translated as CASSHAPTNTGELFF.

A few counts support this clone. This CDR3 reads CASSYSYSYEQYF. CDR3 coding DNA: TGTGCCAGCAGTTACAGTTACTCCTACGAGCAGTACTTC. The genes are TRBV27 and TRBJ2-7; D call uncertain. V lost 4 bases, J lost 0 bases, and 7 bases lay in between. This CDR3 spans 13 amino acids. Germline lookup yields CDR1 MNHEY and CDR2 SMNVEV (reference sequence).

This clone was recorded once. The chain uses TRBV27 and TRBJ1-2; D is ambiguous. CDR3 length: 14 residues. V lost 0 bases to trimming and J lost 5 bases, with 10 bases between them. CDR1 is MNHEY and CDR2 is SMNVEV in the germline V gene (reference sequence). In nucleotides, the CDR3 is TGTGCCAGCAGTTTATCTGTCGAGACTTATGGCTACACCTTC. Protein product: CASSLSVETYGYTF.

About this clone: This sample also contains other DNA sequences that code for the same CDR3. The rearrangement joins TRBV27 to TRBJ2-6, with D unresolved. The CDR3 contains 15 residues. Germline V gene sequence: CDR1 MNHEY, CDR2 SMNVEV (reference sequence). V was pared by 0 bases and J by 0 bases, with 3 bases between. The CDR3 here is CASSLSSSGANVLTF. As DNA, the CDR3 is TGTGCCAGCAGTTTATCAAGCTCTGGGGCCAACGTCCTGACTTTC.

The rearrangement joins TRBV7-9 to TRBJ2-5; 7 positions agree with TRBD1. V was clipped by 5 bases and J by 5 bases; unmatched bases: 8. Germline CDR1 is SEHNR and CDR2 is FQNEAQ (reference sequence). This CDR3 is built from 14 residues. The CDR3 is CASSPRQGGETQYF. The DNA for the CDR3 is TGTGCCAGCAGCCCCCGACAGGGCGGGGAGACCCAGTACTTC.